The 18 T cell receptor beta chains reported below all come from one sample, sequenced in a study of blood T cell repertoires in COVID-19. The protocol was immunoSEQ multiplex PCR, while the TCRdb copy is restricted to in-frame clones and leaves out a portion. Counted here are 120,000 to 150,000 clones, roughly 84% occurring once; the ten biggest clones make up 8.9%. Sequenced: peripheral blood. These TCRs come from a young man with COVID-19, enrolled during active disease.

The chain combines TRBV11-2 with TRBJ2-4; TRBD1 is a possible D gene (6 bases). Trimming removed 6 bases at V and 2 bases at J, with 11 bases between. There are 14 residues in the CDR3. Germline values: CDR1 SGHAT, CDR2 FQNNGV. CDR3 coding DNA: TGTGCCAGCAGATCTACAGGGTCCAAAAACATTCAGTACTTC. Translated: CASRSTGSKNIQYF. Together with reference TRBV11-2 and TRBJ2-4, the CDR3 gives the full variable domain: EAGVAQSPRYKIIEKRQSVAFWCNPISGHATLYWYQQILGQGPKLLIQFQNNGVVDDSQLPKDRFSAERLKGVDSTLKIQPAKLEDSAVYLCASRSTGSKNIQYFGAGTRLSVL.

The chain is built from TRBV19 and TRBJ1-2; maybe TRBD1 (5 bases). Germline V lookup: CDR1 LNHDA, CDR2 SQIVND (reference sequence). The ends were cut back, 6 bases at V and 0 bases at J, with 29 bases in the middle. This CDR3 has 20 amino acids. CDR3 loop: CASRILKGVILEGANYGYTF. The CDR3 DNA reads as TGTGCCAGTAGGATACTAAAGGGCGTGATCCTCGAAGGGGCTAACTATGGCTACACCTTC.

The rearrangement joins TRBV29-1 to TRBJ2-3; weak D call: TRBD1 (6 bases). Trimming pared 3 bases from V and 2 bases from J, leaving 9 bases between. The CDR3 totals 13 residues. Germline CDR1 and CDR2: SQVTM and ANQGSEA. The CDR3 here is CSVEQGNTDTQYF. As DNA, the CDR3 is TGCAGCGTTGAGCAGGGGAACACAGATACGCAGTATTTT.

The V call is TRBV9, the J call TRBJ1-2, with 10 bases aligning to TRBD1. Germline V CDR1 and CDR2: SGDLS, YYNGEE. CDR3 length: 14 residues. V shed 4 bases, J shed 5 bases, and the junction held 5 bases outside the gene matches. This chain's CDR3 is CASSNGQGGYGYTF. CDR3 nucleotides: TGTGCCAGCAGCAATGGACAGGGGGGGTATGGCTACACCTTC.

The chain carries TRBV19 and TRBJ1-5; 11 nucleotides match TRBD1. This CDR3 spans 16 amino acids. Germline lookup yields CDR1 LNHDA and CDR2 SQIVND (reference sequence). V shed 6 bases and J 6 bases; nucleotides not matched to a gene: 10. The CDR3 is CASSPGGTGGSQPQHF. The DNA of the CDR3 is TGTGCCAGTAGCCCCGGGGGGACAGGGGGTTCTCAGCCCCAGCATTTT.

CDR3 bases: TGTGCCAGTCGAGGACAGGGCAAGGATGACTATGGCTACACCTTC. Its protein product is CASRGQGKDDYGYTF. The chain joins TRBV19 to TRBJ1-2, with TRBD1 identical over 8 bases. This CDR3 is 15 amino acids long. V shed 8 bases, J shed 3 bases, and the junction held 11 bases outside the gene matches. CDR1 is LNHDA, CDR2 SQIVND, per germline (reference sequence).

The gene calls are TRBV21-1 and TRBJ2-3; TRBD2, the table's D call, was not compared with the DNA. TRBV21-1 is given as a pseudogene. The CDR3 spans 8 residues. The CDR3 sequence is CASTSRYF. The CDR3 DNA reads TGTGCCAGCACGTCCCGGTATTTT.

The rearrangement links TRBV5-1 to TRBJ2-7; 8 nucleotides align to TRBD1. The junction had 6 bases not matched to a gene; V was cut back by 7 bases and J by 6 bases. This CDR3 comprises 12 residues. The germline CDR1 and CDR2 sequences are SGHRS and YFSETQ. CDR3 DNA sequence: TGCGCCAGCCAAAAGGACAGGGCCGAGCAGTACTTC. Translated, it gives CASQKDRAEQYF.

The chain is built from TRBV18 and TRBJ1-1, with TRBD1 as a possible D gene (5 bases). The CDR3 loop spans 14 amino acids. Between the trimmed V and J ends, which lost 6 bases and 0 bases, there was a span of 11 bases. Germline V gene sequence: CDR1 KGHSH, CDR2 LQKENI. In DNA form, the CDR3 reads TGTGCCAGCTCCCTGTGGGGCATGAACACTGAAGCTTTCTTT. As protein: CASSLWGMNTEAFF.

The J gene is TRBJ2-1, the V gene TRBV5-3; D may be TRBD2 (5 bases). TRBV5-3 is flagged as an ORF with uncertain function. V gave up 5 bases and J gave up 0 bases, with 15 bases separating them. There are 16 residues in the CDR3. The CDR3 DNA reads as TGTGCCAGAAGGCGGGCAGTCTCGAGCTCCTACAATGAGCAGTTCTTC. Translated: CARRRAVSSSYNEQFF.

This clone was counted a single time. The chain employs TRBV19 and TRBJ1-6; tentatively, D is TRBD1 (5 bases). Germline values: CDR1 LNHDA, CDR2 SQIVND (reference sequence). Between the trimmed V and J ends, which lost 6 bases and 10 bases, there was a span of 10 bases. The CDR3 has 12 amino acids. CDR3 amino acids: CASSGGGSPLHF. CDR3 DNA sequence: TGTGCCAGTAGCGGGGGGGGGTCACCCCTCCACTTT. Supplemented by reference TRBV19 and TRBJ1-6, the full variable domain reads DGGITQSPKYLFRKEGQNVTLSCEQNLNHDAMYWYRQDPGQGLRLIYYSQIVNDFQKGDIAEGYSVSREKKESFPLTVTSAQKNPTAFYLCASSGGGSPLHFGNGTRLTVT.

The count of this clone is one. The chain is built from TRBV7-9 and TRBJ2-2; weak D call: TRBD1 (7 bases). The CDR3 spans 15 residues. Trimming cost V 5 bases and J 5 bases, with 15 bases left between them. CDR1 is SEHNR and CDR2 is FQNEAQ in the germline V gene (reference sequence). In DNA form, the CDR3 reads TGTGCCAGCAGCGCTAGGCAGGGGGGAACCGGGGAGCTGTTTTTT. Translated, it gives CASSARQGGTGELFF.

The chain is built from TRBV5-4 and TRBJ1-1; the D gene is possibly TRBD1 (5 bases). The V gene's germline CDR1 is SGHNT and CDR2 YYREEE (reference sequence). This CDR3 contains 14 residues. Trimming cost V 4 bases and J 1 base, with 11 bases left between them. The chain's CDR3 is CASSPMTENTEAFF. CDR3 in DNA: TGTGCCAGCAGCCCAATGACAGAGAACACTGAAGCTTTCTTT.

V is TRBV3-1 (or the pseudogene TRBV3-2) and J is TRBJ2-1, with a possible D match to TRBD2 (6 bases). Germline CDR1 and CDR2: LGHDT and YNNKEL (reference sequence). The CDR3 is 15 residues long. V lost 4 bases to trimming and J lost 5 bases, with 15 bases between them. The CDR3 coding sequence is TGTGCCAGCAGCCCCCCGGGGGAGTGGAACAATGAGCAGTTCTTC. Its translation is CASSPPGEWNNEQFF.

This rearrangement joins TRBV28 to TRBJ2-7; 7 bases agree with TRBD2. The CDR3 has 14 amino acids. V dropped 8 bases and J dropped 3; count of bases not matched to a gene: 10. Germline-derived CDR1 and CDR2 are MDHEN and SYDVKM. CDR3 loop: CASEPTSAHYEQYF. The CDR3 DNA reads TGTGCCAGCGAACCAACTAGCGCCCACTACGAGCAGTACTTC.

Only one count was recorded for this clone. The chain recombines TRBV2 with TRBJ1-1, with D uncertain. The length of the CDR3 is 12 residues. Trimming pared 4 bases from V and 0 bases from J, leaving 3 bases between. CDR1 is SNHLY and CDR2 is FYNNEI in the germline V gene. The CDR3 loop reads CASSAVNTEAFF. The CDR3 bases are TGTGCCAGCAGTGCGGTGAACACTGAAGCTTTCTTT. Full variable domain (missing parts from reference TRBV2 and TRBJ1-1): EPEVTQTPSHQVTQMGQEVILRCVPISNHLYFYWYRQILGQKVEFLVSFYNNEISEKSEIFDDQFSVERPDGSNFTLKIRSTKLEDSAMYFCASSAVNTEAFFGQGTRLTVV.

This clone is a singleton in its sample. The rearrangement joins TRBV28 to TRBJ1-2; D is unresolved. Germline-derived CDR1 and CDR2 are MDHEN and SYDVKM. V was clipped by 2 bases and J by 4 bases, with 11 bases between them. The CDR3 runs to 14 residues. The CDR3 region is CASSLLSELYGYTF. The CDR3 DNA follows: TGTGCCAGCAGTTTACTATCCGAGCTCTATGGCTACACCTTC.

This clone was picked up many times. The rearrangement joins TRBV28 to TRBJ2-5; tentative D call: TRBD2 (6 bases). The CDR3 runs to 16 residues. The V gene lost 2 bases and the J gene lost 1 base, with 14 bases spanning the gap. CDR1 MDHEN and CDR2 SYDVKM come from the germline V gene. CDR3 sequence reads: CASSLEVGGGQETQYF. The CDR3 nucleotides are TGTGCCAGCAGTTTAGAGGTGGGGGGAGGCCAAGAGACCCAGTACTTC.